The next 2 T cell receptor beta chains were all read from a single sample in a study of shared clonotypes between healthy human individuals. The assay was immunoSEQ multiplex PCR, and TCRdb's table has in-frame clones only and misses some. The sample consists of 450,000 to 500,000 clones, 75% to 85% of them appearing once. Sequencing used PBMCs. These receptors originate from a woman aged 40 to 50 in good health. Some clones in this sample may be carry-over from other donors' samples.

The chain joins TRBV5-1 to TRBJ1-1, with a tentative D call TRBD1 (5 bases). V lost 7 bases and J 4 bases, leaving 14 bases between the germline ends. The germline V gene encodes CDR1 SGHRS and CDR2 YFSETQ. This CDR3 contains 13 residues. CDR3 nucleotide sequence: TGCGCCAGCTACGACAGCCAGGGCACTGAAGCTTTCTTT. It is translated as CASYDSQGTEAFF.

As concerns this clone: Other DNA sequences in this sample translate to the same CDR3. The chain combines TRBV5-1 with TRBJ2-2, with D unclear. Germline V gene lookup returns CDR1 SGHRS and CDR2 YFSETQ. The V end was cut by 0 bases, the J end by 1 base, with 10 bases between. The CDR3 consists of 16 residues. CDR3 in DNA: TGCGCCAGCAGCTTGGCCTTGGGGTTGAACACCGGGGAGCTGTTTTTT. Protein sequence: CASSLALGLNTGELFF.